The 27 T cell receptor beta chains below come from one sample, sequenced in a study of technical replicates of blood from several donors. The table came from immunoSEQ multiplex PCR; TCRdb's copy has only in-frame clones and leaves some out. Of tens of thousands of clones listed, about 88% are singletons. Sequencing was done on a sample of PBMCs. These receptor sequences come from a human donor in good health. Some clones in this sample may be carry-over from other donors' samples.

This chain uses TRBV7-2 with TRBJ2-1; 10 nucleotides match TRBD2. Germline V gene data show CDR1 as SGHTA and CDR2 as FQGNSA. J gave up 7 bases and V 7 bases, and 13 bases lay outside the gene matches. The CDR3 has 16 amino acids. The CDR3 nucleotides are TGTGCCAGCACCCTACGCAGAAGCGGGGGGGCTAATGAGCAGTTCTTC. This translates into CASTLRRSGGANEQFF.

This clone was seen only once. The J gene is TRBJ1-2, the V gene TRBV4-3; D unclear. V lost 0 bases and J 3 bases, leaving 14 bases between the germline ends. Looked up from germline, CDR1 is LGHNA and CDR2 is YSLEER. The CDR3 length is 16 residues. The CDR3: CASSQEFGDGYYGYTF. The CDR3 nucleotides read TGCGCCAGCAGCCAAGAATTCGGGGATGGGTACTATGGCTACACCTTC.

CDR3 DNA: TGTGCCAGCAGCCCCCTAAGGGCGGGGGGTCCCACAGATACGCAGTATTTT. Its protein is CASSPLRAGGPTDTQYF. The V and J genes are TRBV14 and TRBJ2-3; 8 nucleotides line up with TRBD2. Trimming took 4 bases from V and 2 from J; bases not matched to a gene: 11. CDR1 SGHDN and CDR2 FVKESK come from the germline V gene. This CDR3 comprises 17 residues.

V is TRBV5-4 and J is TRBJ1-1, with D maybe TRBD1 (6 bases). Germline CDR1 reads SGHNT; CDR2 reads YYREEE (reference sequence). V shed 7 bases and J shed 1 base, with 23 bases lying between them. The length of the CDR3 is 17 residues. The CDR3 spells CASARGGGLNGNTEAFF. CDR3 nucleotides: TGTGCCAGCGCGAGGGGAGGGGGGCTTAATGGGAACACTGAAGCTTTCTTT.

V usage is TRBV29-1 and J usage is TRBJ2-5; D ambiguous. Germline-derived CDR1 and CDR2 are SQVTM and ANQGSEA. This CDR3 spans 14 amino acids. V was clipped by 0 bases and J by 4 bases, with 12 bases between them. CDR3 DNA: TGCAGCGTTGAAGACTCTCCGGTTAGAGAGACCCAGTACTTC. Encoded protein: CSVEDSPVRETQYF.

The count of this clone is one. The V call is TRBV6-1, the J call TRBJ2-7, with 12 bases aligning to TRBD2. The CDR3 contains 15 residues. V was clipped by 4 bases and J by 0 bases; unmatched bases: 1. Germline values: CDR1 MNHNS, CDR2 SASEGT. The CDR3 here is CASSGLAGASYEQYF. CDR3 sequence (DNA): TGTGCCAGCAGTGGACTAGCGGGGGCCTCCTACGAGCAGTACTTC.

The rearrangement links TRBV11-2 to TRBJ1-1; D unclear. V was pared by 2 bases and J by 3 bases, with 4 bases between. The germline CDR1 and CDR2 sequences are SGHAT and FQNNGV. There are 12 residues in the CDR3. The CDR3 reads CASSLIDTEAFF. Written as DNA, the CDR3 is TGTGCCAGCAGCTTAATCGACACTGAAGCTTTCTTT.

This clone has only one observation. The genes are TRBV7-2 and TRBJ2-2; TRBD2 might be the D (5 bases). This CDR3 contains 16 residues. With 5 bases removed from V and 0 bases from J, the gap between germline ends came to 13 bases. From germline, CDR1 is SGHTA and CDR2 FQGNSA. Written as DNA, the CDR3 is TGTGCCAGCAGCGCTCATTTCGGGACGAACACCGGGGAGCTGTTTTTT. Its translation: CASSAHFGTNTGELFF.

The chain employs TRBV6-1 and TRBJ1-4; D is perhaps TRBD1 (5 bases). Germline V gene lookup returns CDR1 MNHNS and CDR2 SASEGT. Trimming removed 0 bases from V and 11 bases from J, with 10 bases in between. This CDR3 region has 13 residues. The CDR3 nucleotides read TGTGCCAGCAGTGAAGCGCGTAGGGGTAAACTGTTTTTT. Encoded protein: CASSEARRGKLFF.

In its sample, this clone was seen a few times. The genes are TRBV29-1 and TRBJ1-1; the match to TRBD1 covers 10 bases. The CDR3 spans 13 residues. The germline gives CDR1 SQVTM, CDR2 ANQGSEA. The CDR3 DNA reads TGCGGAGGGGACAGGGGACTTAACACTGAAGCTTTCTTT. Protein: CGGDRGLNTEAFF.

The CDR3 protein is CASSPEAGKETQYF. The CDR3 DNA reads as TGCGCCAGCAGCCCCGAAGCGGGAAAAGAGACCCAGTACTTC. J is TRBJ2-5 and V is TRBV4-1; 7 nucleotides match TRBD2. The CDR3 runs to 14 residues. The germline V gene encodes CDR1 MGHRA and CDR2 YSYEKL. The junction had 5 bases not matched to a gene; V was cut back by 4 bases and J by 3 bases.

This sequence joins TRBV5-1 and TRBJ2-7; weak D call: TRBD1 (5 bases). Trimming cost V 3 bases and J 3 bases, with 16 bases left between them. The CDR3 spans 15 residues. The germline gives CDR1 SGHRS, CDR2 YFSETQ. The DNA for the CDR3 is TGCGCCAGCAGCTGGGGCCCTTCGACAGACTACGAGCAGTACTTC. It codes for CASSWGPSTDYEQYF.

CDR3 bases: TGTGCCAGCAGCTTGACGGGGGCCTACAATGAGCAGTTCTTC. It specifies CASSLTGAYNEQFF. The chain links TRBV7-9 to TRBJ2-1; tentative D call: TRBD2 (6 bases). Germline CDR1 SEHNR, CDR2 FQNEAQ (reference sequence). CDR3 length: 14 residues. V was clipped by 3 bases and J by 2 bases, with 8 bases between them.

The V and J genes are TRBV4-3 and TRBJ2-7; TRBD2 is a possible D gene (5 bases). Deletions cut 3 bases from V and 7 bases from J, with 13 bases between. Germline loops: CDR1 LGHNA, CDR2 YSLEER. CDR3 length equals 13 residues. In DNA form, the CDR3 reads TGCGCCAGCAGCCAGGGGTTCGAGGGTGAGCAGTACTTC. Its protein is CASSQGFEGEQYF.

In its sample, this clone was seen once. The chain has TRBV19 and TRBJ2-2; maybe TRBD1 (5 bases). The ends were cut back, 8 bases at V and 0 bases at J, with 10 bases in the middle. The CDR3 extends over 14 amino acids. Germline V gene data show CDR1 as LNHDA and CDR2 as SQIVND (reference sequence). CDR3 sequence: CASAKQANTGELFF. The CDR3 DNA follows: TGTGCCAGTGCAAAACAGGCGAACACCGGGGAGCTGTTTTTT.

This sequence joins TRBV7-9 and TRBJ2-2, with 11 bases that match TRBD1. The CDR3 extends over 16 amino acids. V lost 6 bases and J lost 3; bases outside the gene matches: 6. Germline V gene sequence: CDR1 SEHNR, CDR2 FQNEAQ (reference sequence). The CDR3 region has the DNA TGTGCCAGCAGAGGGCGGACAGGGGGCGACACCGGGGAGCTGTTTTTT. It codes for CASRGRTGGDTGELFF.

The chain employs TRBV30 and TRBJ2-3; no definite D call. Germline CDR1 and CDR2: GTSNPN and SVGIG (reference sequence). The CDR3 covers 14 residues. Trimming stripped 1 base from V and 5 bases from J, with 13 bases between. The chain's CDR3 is CAWSARQTRDTQYF. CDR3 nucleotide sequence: TGTGCCTGGAGTGCCAGGCAGACCAGAGATACGCAGTATTTT. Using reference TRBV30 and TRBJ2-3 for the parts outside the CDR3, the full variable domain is SQTIHQWPATLVQPVGSPLSLECTVEGTSNPNLYWYRQAAGRGLQLLFYSVGIGQISSEVPQNLSASRPQDRQFILSSKKLLLSDSGFYLCAWSARQTRDTQYFGPGTRLTVL.

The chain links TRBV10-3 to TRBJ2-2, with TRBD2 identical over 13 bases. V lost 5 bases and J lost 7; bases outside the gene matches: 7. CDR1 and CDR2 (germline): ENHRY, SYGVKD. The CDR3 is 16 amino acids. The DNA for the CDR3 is TGTGCCATCAGTTCCGGGACTAGCGGGACGAGCGGGGAGCTGTTTTTT. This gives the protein CAISSGTSGTSGELFF.

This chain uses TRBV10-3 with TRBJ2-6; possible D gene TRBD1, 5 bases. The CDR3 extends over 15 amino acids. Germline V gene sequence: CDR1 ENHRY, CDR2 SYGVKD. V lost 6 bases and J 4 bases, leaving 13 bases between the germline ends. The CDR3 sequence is CAISPQGTGANVLTF. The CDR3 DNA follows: TGTGCCATCAGCCCGCAGGGTACGGGGGCCAACGTCCTGACTTTC.

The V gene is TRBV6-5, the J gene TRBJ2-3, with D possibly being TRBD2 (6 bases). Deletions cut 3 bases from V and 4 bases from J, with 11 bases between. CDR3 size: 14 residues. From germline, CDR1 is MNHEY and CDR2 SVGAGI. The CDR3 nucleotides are TGTGCCAGCAGTTATGGGGGGTTATCAGATACGCAGTATTTT. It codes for CASSYGGLSDTQYF.

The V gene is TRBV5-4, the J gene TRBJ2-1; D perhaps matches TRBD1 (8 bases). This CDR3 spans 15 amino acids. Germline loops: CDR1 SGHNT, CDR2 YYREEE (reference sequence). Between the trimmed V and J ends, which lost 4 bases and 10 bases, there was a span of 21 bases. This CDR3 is CASSAQGGTGGEQFF. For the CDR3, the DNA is TGTGCCAGCAGCGCCCAGGGGGGGACAGGCGGGGAGCAGTTCTTC.

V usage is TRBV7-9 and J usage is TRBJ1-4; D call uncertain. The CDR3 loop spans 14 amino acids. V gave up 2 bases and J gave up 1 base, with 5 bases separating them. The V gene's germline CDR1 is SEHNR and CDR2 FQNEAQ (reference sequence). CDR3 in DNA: TGTGCCAGCAGCTTAAGCGGAACTAATGAAAAACTGTTTTTT. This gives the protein CASSLSGTNEKLFF.

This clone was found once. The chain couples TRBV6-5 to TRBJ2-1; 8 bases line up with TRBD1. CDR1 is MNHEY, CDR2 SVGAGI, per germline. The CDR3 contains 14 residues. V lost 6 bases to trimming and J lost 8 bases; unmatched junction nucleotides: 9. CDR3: CASSQDRAAHEQFF. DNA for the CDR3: TGTGCCAGCAGCCAGGACAGGGCGGCGCATGAGCAGTTCTTC.

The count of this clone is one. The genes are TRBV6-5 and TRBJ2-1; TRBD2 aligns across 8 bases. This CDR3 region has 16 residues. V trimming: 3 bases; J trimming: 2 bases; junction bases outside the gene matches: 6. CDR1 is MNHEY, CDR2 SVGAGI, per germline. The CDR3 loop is CASSYFAGGPYNEQFF. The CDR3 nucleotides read TGTGCCAGCAGTTATTTCGCGGGGGGCCCCTACAATGAGCAGTTCTTC.

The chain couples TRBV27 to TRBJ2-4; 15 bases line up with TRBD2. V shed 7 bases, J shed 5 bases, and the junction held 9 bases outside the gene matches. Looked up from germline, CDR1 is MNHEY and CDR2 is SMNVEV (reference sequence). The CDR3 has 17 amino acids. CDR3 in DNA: TGTGCCAGCATCGAATACGGGACTAGCGGGGGGCAAAACATTCAGTACTTC. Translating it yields CASIEYGTSGGQNIQYF.

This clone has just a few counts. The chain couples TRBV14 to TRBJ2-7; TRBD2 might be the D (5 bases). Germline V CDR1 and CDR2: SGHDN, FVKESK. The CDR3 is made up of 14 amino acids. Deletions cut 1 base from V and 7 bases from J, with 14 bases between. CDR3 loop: CASSQGLVGGEQYF. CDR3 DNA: TGTGCCAGCAGCCAAGGTCTAGTTGGCGGGGAGCAGTACTTC.

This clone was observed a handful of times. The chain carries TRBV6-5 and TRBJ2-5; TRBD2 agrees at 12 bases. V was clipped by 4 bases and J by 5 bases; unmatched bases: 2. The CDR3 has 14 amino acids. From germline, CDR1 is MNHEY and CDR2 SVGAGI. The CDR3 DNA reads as TGTGCCAGCAGTTCTAGCGGGGGGGCCGAGACCCAGTACTTC. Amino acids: CASSSSGGAETQYF.